These T cell receptor beta chains were read from a single sample in a study of blood T cell repertoires in COVID-19. The repertoire was sequenced with immunoSEQ multiplex PCR; TCRdb's copy has only in-frame clones and lacks some. The sample holds some 230,000 clones, roughly 90% seen once. Material: peripheral blood. Receptors were obtained from a man aged 30 to 45 who had recovered from COVID-19. CDR3s include the opening cysteine and the closing phenylalanine or tryptophan. The order of the fields is J gene, V gene, D gene, clone size, CDR3 protein, CDR3 DNA. A D gene is named only where the DNA matches it firmly. Where a row states a size, it is once, few, many or the class of an expanded clone; other rows omit it.

TRBJ2-3,TRBV5-1,.,.,CASSSGPPDTQYF,TGCGCCAGCAGCTCGGGTCCGCCAGATACGCAGTATTTT
TRBJ2-7,TRBV18,.,.,CASSTGHYEQYF,TGTGCCAGCTCAACAGGACACTACGAGCAGTACTTC
TRBJ2-3,TRBV10-3,TRBD2,.,CAISRGGGGPTDTQYF,TGTGCCATCAGTCGGGGAGGCGGGGGACCCACAGATACGCAGTATTTT
TRBJ2-7,TRBV29-1,TRBD1,many,CSVADRGFSYEQYF,TGCAGCGTAGCGGACAGGGGGTTCTCCTACGAGCAGTACTTC
TRBJ1-1,TRBV10-2,.,.,CASNRGTLNTEAFF,TGCGCCAGCAATCGGGGAACTTTGAACACTGAAGCTTTCTTT
TRBJ2-4,TRBV28,TRBD1,.,CASSSPTGTNIQYF,TGTGCCAGCAGTTCCCCGACAGGGACGAACATTCAGTACTTC
TRBJ2-1,TRBV29-1,.,.,CSVASGTLANEQFF,TGCAGCGTTGCCTCCGGGACTCTCGCCAATGAGCAGTTCTTC
TRBJ1-5,TRBV18,.,.,CASSPWNRDNEPQHF,TGTGCCAGCTCACCCTGGAACCGGGACAATGAGCCCCAGCATTTT
TRBJ1-1,TRBV5-6,.,.,CASSFLTGGEAFF,TGTGCCAGCAGCTTCCTGACAGGAGGTGAAGCTTTCTTT
TRBJ2-3,TRBV25-1,TRBD1,once,CASSASTGSTDTQYF,TGTGCCAGCAGTGCATCGACAGGGAGTACAGATACGCAGTATTTT
TRBJ2-7,TRBV7-2,.,.,CASSLGYATYEQYF,TGTGCCAGCAGCTTAGGGTACGCTACCTACGAGCAGTACTTC
TRBJ1-4,TRBV19,TRBD1,.,CASSNPRTGSYEKLFF,TGTGCCAGTAGTAACCCCCGGACAGGGTCGTATGAAAAACTGTTTTTT
TRBJ2-1,TRBV19,.,.,CASSSYLEQFF,TGTGCCAGTAGTAGTTACTTGGAGCAGTTCTTC
TRBJ1-2,TRBV30,.,.,CAWSAFPGIANYGYTF,TGTGCCTGGAGTGCTTTCCCGGGGATAGCTAACTATGGCTACACCTTC
TRBJ2-5,TRBV29-1,TRBD2,.,CSAGTSGKETQYF,TGCAGCGCCGGGACTAGCGGAAAAGAGACCCAGTACTTC
TRBJ1-6,TRBV5-4,.,.,CASSSPSPGVVNSPLHF,TGTGCCAGCAGCTCCCCGTCCCCAGGCGTGGTTAATTCACCCCTCCACTTT
TRBJ1-5,TRBV7-6,.,.,CASSLVQGPQPQHF,TGTGCCAGCAGCTTAGTTCAGGGGCCTCAGCCCCAGCATTTT
TRBJ1-2,TRBV14,TRBD1,.,CASSQAGQGAVSSGYTF,TGTGCCAGCAGCCAAGCGGGACAGGGGGCAGTGAGTTCAGGCTACACCTTC
TRBJ2-7,TRBV18,.,.,CASSPDWGQQYF,TGTGCCAGCTCACCGGACTGGGGTCAGCAGTACTTC
TRBJ1-5,TRBV12-5,.,once,CASGPSGQMSNQPQHF,TGTGCTAGTGGTCCCAGTGGACAGATGAGCAATCAGCCCCAGCATTTT
TRBJ1-2,TRBV10-3,TRBD1,.,CAISGQGRYDGYTF,TGTGCCATCAGTGGACAGGGGCGGTATGACGGCTACACCTTC
TRBJ1-5,TRBV14,.,.,CASSPTGGNQPQHF,TGTGCCAGCAGCCCTACGGGGGGAAATCAGCCCCAGCATTTT
TRBJ2-1,TRBV5-4,TRBD2,few,CASSLWKRGYNEQFF,TGTGCCAGCAGCTTGTGGAAGCGGGGATACAATGAGCAGTTCTTC
TRBJ2-2,TRBV24-1,TRBD2,.,CATSDNPGTSAGELFF,TGTGCCACCAGTGATAACCCCGGGACTAGCGCCGGGGAGCTGTTTTTT
TRBJ1-1,TRBV11-2,.,.,CASSFDEVIQAFF,TGTGCCAGCAGCTTTGACGAGGTAATCCAAGCTTTCTTT
TRBJ2-6,TRBV6-2/TRBV6-3,TRBD1,few,CASSARQGIPSGANVLTF,TGTGCCAGCAGTGCACGACAGGGGATCCCCTCTGGGGCCAACGTCCTGACTTTC
TRBJ2-7,TRBV27,.,few,CASSTGRGHYEQYF,TGTGCCAGCAGCACTGGTAGAGGGCACTACGAGCAGTACTTC
TRBJ2-2,TRBV10-3,TRBD1,.,CAIRPGQGWTGELFF,TGTGCCATCAGGCCGGGACAGGGTTGGACCGGGGAGCTGTTTTTT
TRBJ1-5,TRBV9,TRBD1,once,CASSADDRDQPQHF,TGTGCCAGCAGCGCAGATGACAGGGATCAGCCCCAGCATTTT
TRBJ1-2,TRBV6-5,.,.,CASSYGRGNYGYTF,TGTGCCAGCAGTTACGGCCGCGGTAACTATGGCTACACCTTC
TRBJ2-2,TRBV5-1,TRBD1,.,CASGTGYAGELFF,TGCGCCAGCGGGACAGGGTACGCCGGGGAGCTGTTTTTT
TRBJ2-5,TRBV19,TRBD1,.,CASSGTTGVMKTQYF,TGTGCCAGTAGTGGGACGACAGGGGTGATGAAGACCCAGTACTTC
TRBJ2-1,TRBV13,.,.,CASSPYPSTNYNEQFF,TGTGCCAGCAGCCCATATCCAAGCACCAACTACAATGAGCAGTTCTTC
TRBJ2-5,TRBV7-2,.,.,CASSLVMADGFQTQYF,TGTGCCAGCAGCTTAGTAATGGCGGATGGTTTTCAGACCCAGTACTTC
TRBJ1-5,TRBV4-1,.,.,CASSQDPPGYSNQPQHF,TGCGCCAGCAGCCAAGACCCCCCCGGTTATAGCAATCAGCCCCAGCATTTT
TRBJ1-1,TRBV7-2,.,.,CASSFTSGGTEAFF,TGTGCCAGCAGCTTTACGTCGGGGGGCACTGAAGCTTTCTTT